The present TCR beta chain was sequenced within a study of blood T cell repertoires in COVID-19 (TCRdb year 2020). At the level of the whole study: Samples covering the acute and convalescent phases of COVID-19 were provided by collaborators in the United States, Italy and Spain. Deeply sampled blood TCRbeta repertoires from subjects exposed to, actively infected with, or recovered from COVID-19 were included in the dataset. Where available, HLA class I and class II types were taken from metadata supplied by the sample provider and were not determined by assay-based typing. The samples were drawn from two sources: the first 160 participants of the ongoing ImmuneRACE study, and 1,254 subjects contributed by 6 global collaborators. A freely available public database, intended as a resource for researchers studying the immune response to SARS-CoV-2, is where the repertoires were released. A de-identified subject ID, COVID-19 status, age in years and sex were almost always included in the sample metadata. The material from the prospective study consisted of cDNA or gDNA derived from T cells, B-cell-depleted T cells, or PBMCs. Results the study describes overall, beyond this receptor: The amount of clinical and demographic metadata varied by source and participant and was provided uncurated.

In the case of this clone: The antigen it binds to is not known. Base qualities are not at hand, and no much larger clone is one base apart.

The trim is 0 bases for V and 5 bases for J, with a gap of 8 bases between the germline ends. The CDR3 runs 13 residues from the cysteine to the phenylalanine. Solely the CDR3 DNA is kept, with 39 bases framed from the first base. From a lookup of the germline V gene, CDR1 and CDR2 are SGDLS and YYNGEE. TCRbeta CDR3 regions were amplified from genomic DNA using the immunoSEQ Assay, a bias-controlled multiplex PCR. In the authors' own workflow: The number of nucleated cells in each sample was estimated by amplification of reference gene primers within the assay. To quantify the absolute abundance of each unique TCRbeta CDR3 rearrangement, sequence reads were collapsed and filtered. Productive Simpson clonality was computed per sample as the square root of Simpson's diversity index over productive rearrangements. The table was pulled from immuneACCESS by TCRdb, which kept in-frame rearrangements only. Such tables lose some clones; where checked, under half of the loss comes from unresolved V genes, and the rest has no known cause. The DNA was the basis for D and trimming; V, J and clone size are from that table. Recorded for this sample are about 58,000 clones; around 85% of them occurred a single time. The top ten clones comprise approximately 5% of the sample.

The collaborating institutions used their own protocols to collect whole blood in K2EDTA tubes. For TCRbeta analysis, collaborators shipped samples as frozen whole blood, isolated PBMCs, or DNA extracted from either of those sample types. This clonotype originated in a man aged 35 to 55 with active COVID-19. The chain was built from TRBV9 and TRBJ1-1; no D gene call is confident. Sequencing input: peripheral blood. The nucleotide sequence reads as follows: TGTGCCAGCAGCGTAGAAGGCAGGACTGAAGCTTTCTTT. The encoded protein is CASSVEGRTEAFF.